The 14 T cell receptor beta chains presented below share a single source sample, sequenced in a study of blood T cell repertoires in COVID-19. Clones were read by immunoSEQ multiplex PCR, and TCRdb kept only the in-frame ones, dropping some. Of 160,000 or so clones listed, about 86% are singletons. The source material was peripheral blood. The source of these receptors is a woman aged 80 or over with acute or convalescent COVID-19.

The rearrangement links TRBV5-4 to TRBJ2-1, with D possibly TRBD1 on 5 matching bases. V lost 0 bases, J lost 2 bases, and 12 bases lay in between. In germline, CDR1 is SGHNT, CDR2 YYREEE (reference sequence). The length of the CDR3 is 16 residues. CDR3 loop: CASSLGGGRAYNEQFF. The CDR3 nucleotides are TGTGCCAGCAGCTTGGGGGGCGGCAGGGCCTACAATGAGCAGTTCTTC.

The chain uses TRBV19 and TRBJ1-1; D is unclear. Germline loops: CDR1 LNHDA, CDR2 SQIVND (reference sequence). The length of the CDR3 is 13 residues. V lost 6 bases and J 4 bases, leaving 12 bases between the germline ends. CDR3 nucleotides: TGTGCCAGTAGCGATTACGAGGGCACTGAAGCTTTCTTT. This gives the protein CASSDYEGTEAFF.

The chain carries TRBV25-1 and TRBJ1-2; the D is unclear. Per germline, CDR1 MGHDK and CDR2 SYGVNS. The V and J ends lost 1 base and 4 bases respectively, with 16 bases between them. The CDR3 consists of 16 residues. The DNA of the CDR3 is TGTGCCAGCAGTGAATCTGACGGGGAGAATATCTATGGCTACACCTTC. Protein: CASSESDGENIYGYTF.

This CDR3 reads CASSLPSRILYGYTF. CDR3 sequence (DNA): TGTGCCAGCAGTCTTCCCTCCAGGATACTCTATGGCTACACCTTC. J is TRBJ1-2 and V is TRBV28; D call uncertain. V was shortened by 5 bases and J by 4 bases, with 17 bases between the two germline ends. This CDR3 is 15 amino acids long. Germline loops: CDR1 MDHEN, CDR2 SYDVKM.

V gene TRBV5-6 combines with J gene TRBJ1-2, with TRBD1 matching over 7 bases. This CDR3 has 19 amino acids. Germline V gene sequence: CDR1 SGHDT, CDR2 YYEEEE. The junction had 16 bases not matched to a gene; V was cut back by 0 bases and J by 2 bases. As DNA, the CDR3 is TGTGCCAGCAGCTTGGGGACAGTAGGAGGGACAGAGTCCAACTATGGCTACACCTTC. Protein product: CASSLGTVGGTESNYGYTF. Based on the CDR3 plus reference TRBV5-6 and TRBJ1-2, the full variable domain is DAGVTQSPTHLIKTRGQQVTLRCSPKSGHDTVSWYQQALGQGPQFIFQYYEEEERQRGNFPDRFSGHQFPNYSSELNVNALLLGDSALYLCASSLGTVGGTESNYGYTFGSGTRLTVV.

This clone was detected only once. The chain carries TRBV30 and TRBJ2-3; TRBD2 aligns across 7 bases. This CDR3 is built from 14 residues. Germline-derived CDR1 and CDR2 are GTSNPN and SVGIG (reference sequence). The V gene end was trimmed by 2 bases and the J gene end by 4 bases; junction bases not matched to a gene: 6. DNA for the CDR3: TGTGCCTGGAGTTTCACTAGCGTAGCAGATACGCAGTATTTT. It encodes CAWSFTSVADTQYF.

The CDR3 is CASSQDGNTIYF. The CDR3 nucleotides read TGTGCCAGCAGCCAGGATGGAAACACCATATATTTT. This sequence joins TRBV7-9 and TRBJ1-3; the D is unclear. This CDR3 has 12 amino acids. V lost 5 bases and J lost 3, with 5 bases in between. The germline V gene encodes CDR1 SEHNR and CDR2 FQNEAQ (reference sequence).

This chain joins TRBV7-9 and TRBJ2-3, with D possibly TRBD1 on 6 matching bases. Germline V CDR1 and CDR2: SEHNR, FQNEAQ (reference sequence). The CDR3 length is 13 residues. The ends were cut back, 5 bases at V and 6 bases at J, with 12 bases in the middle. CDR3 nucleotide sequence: TGTGCCAGCAGCCGATGGACAGAGGATACGCAGTATTTT. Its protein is CASSRWTEDTQYF.

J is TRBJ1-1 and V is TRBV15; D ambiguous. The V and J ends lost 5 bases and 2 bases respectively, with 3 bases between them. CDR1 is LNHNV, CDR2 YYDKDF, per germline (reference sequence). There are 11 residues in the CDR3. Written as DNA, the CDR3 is TGTGCCACCAGCCGTAACACTGAAGCTTTCTTT. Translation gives CATSRNTEAFF.

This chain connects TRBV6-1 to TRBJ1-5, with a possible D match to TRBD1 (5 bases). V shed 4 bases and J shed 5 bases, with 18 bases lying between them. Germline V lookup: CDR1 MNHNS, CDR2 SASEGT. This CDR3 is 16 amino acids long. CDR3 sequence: CASSGSGTLSYQPQHF. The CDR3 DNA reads TGTGCCAGCAGTGGCTCCGGGACTTTGAGCTATCAGCCCCAGCATTTT.

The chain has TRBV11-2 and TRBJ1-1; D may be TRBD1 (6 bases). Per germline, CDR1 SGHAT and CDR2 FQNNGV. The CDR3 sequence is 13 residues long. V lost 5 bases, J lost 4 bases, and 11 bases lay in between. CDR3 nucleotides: TGTGCCAGCAGCCTCCCGGACAGCACTGAAGCTTTCTTT. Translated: CASSLPDSTEAFF.

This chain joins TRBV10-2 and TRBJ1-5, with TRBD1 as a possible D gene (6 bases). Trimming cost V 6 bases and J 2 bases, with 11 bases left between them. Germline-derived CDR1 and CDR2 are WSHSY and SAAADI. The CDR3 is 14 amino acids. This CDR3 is CASRKGGGNQPQHF. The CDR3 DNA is TGCGCCAGCAGGAAAGGGGGTGGCAATCAGCCCCAGCATTTT.

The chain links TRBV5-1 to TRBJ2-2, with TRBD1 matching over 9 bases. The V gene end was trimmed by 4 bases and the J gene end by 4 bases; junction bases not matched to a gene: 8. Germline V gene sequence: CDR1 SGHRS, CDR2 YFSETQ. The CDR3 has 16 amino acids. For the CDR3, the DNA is TGCGCCAGCAGCGCAGCCGGGACAGGGCCCACCGGGGAGCTGTTTTTT. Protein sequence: CASSAAGTGPTGELFF.

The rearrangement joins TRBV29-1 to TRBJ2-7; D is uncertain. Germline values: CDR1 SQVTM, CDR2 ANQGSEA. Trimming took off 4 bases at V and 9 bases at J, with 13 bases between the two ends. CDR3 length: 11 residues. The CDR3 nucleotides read TGCAGCGTTGTGTCCGTGCGCCGGCAGTACTTC. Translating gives CSVVSVRRQYF.